This is a list of T cell receptor beta chains from one sample in a study of regulatory T cells in long-lasting Graves disease. One entry per CDR3 protein, called by TCRdb with MiXCR from the multiplex PCR reads. Of fewer than 400,000 distinct CDR3 sequences listed, 15% to 20% are singletons. The specimen was peripheral blood mononuclear cells (PBMCs), collected at new diagnosis, from a patient treated with antithyroid drugs. The receptors shown here come from a female donor with Graves disease. The CDR3 runs from the conserved cysteine through the conserved F or W. The D gene is left open where the match is weak. Part of the rows lack a size; the others show once, few, many or a class for expanded clones.

v_gene	d_gene	j_gene	abundance	CDR3nt	CDR3aa
TRBV7-3	-	TRBJ2-3	many	TGTGCCAGCAGCTTAACGTCCGGGTCCGCAGATACGCAGTATTTT	CASSLTSGSADTQYF
TRBV2	-	TRBJ2-3	once	TGTGCCAGCTCCAATGGACAGCACACAGATACGCAGTATTTT	CASSNGQHTDTQYF
TRBV29-1	-	TRBJ2-2	many	TGCAGCGCCTACAACACCGGGGAGCTGTTTTTT	CSAYNTGELFF
TRBV11-3	TRBD2	TRBJ2-1	many	TGTGCCAGCAGCTCGTTAGCGGGTATAGGGAGCAATGAGCAGTTCTTC	CASSSLAGIGSNEQFF
TRBV2	-	TRBJ2-2	few	TGTGCCAGCAGGTCGATTGGGGAGCTGTTTTTT	CASRSIGELFF
TRBV27	-	TRBJ2-5	many	TGTGCCAGCAGTTTATACGGATATGAGACCCAGTACTTC	CASSLYGYETQYF
TRBV28	TRBD2	TRBJ2-2	many	TGTGCCAGCAGTCCGGGACTAACCCCCGGGCTGGAGCTGTTTTTT	CASSPGLTPGLELFF
TRBV11-2	TRBD1	TRBJ2-1	-	TGTGCCAGCAGCGCCCGGGACAGGGGATACAATGAGCAGTTCTTC	CASSARDRGYNEQFF
TRBV12-3/TRBV12-4	-	TRBJ2-3	many	TGTGCCAGCAGTCCCCGTAGGACTACTCTTGACTCTGGCACAGATACGCAGTATTTT	CASSPRRTTLDSGTDTQYF
TRBV6-1	-	TRBJ1-5	many	TGTGCCAGCAGTGCAAACGGACAGTCCCAGCATTTT	CASSANGQSQHF
TRBV6-1	-	TRBJ2-5	few	TGTGCCAGCATAGACGGATGGCAAGAGACCCAGTACTTC	CASIDGWQETQYF
TRBV30	-	TRBJ2-7	few	TGTGCCTGGAGTCGTAAAAATAGTATCTCCTACGAGCAGTACTTC	CAWSRKNSISYEQYF
TRBV7-8	-	TRBJ2-3	few	TGTGCCAGCAGCTTAAGTACGGGAGTTGGCACAGATACGCAGTATTTT	CASSLSTGVGTDTQYF
TRBV10-1	TRBD1	TRBJ2-7	few	TGCGCCAGCACCCCTGGGACAGGGATGGACGAGCAGTACTTC	CASTPGTGMDEQYF
TRBV5-4	-	TRBJ1-2	-	TGTGCCAGCACCGTGGGAACGACGGGGCAAGTGAATGGCTACACCTTC	CASTVGTTGQVNGYTF
TRBV29-1	-	TRBJ2-7	many	TGCAGCGTTGCCTTGGGGTCCAGAACCCACTACGAGCAGTACTTC	CSVALGSRTHYEQYF
TRBV27	TRBD1	TRBJ2-2	many	TGTGCCAGCCTCCGGGACAGGGGGCTTGTGGGGACCGGGGAGCTGTTTTTT	CASLRDRGLVGTGELFF
TRBV20-1	TRBD1	TRBJ1-3	-	TGCAGTGCACAGGGACAGTCTGGAAACACCATATATTTT	CSAQGQSGNTIYF
TRBV28	-	TRBJ2-7	-	TGTGCCAGCAGTTTACTGGGGACCCACGAGCAGTACTTC	CASSLLGTHEQYF
TRBV11-1	TRBD2	TRBJ2-1	-	TGTGCCAGCAGCTCCGGACTAGCGGGAGGAGGGGTGACTCAGTGCTTC	CASSSGLAGGGVTQCF
TRBV28	-	TRBJ2-7	many	TGTGCCAGCACCTCCAGCGTAAACTACGAGCAGTACTTC	CASTSSVNYEQYF
TRBV27	TRBD1	TRBJ1-3	many	TGTGCCAGCAGTATGGGGGGGACAGGGACTGGAAACACCATATATTTT	CASSMGGTGTGNTIYF
TRBV2	-	TRBJ2-5	-	TGTGCCAGCAGTGAGCGTGACTTGGAGACCCAGTACTTC	CASSERDLETQYF
TRBV18	-	TRBJ2-2	-	TGTGCCAGCTCACCACCAGTTAGGACCGGGGAGCTGTTTTTT	CASSPPVRTGELFF
TRBV5-1	-	TRBJ2-2	-	TGCGCCAGCAGCAAGGCGGAGGGAAGGGGGTACGCCGGGGAGCTGTTTTTT	CASSKAEGRGYAGELFF
TRBV5-5	-	TRBJ1-2	-	TGTGCCAGCAGCTGGCATCCACAAGGGATCTATGGCTACACCTTC	CASSWHPQGIYGYTF
TRBV24-1	-	TRBJ2-5	many	TGTGCCACCAGTCAAACGGGAGTGCCCCCGGGAGAGACCCAGTACTTC	CATSQTGVPPGETQYF
TRBV28	TRBD1	TRBJ1-2	many	TGTGCCAGCAGTTTACGGACAGGGTACGGCCTCGGCTATGGCTACACCTTC	CASSLRTGYGLGYGYTF